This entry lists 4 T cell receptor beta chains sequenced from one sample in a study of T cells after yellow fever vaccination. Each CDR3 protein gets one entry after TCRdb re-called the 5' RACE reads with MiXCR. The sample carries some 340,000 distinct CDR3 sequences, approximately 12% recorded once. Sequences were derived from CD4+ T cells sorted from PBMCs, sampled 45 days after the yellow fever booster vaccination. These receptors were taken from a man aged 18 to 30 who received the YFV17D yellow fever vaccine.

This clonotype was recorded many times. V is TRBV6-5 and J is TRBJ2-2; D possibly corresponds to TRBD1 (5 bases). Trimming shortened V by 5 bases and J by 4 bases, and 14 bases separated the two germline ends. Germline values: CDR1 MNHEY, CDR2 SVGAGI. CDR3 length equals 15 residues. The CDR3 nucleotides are TGTGCCAGCAGTCCAGGGCCAGGGCGCACCGGGGAGCTGTTTTTT. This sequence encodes CASSPGPGRTGELFF.

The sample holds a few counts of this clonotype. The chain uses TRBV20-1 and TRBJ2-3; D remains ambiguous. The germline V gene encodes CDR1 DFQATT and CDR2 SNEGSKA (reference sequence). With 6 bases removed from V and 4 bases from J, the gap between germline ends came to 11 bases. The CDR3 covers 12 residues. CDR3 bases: TGCAGTGCCATGTCTGGAGCAGATACGCAGTATTTT. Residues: CSAMSGADTQYF.

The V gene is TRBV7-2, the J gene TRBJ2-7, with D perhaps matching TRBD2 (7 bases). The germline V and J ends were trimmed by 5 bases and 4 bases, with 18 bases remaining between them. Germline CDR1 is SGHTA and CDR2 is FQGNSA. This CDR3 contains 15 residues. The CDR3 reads CASSLGPGGTYEQYF. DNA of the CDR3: TGTGCCAGCAGCCTAGGCCCGGGGGGCACGTACGAGCAGTACTTC.

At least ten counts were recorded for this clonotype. The CDR3 loop is CASSLGPQNTEAFF. CDR3 nucleotides: TGCGCCAGCAGCTTGGGTCCCCAGAACACTGAAGCTTTCTTT. The chain has TRBV5-1 and TRBJ1-1; no clear D gene. The CDR3 totals 14 residues. V gave up 0 bases and J gave up 1 base, with 7 bases separating them. The germline V gene has CDR1 SGHRS and CDR2 YFSETQ.